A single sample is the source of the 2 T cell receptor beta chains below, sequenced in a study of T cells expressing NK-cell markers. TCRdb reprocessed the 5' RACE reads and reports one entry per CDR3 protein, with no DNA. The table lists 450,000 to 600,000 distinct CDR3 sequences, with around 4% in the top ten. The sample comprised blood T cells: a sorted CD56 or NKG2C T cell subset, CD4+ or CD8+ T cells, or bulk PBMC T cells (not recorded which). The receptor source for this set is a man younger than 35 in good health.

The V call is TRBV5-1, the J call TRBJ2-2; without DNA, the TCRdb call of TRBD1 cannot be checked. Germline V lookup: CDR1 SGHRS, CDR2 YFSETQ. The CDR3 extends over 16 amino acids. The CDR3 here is CASSFARRRGAGELFF.

The CDR3 sequence is CASLLGLLTDTQYF. The V gene is TRBV11-2, the J gene TRBJ2-3; the TCRdb call, TRBD2, lacks DNA for checking. Germline V gives CDR1 SGHAT, CDR2 FQNNGV. The CDR3 runs 14 residues.